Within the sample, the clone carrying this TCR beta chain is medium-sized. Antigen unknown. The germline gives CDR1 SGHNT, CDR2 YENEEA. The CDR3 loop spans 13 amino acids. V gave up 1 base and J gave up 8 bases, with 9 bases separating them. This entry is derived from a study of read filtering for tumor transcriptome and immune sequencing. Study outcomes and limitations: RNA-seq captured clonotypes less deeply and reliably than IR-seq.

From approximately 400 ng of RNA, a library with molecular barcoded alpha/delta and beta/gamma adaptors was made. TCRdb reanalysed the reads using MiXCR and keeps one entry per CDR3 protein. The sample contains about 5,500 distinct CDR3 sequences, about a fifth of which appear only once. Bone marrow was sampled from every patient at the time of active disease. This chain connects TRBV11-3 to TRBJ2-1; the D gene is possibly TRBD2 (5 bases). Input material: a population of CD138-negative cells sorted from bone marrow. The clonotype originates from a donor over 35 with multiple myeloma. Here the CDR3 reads CASSLVAADEQFF. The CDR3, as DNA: TGTGCCAGCAGCTTAGTTGCAGCGGATGAGCAGTTCTTC.